Sequencing of this T cell receptor beta chain was carried out in a study of blood T cell repertoires in COVID-19. Study overall: Nucleic acid was either cDNA or gDNA, and it came from T cells, B-cell-depleted T cells, or PBMCs.

There are a few counts of this clone. Per germline, CDR1 MDHEN and CDR2 SYDVKM. The CDR3 loop spans 17 amino acids. Trimming at V came to 4 bases and at J to 2 bases, leaving 8 bases not matched to a gene. How the authors handled the data: Amplifying reference gene primers gave estimates of nucleated cell counts. Produced via immunoSEQ multiplex PCR; TCRdb's table is partial and in-frame only. V, J and clone size derive from that table, while D and trimming were established from the DNA sequence. The repertoire holds some 120,000 clones, about three quarters seen once, with around 0.9% in the top ten.

Specimen: peripheral blood. V and J are TRBV28 and TRBJ1-6; TRBD1 agrees at 7 bases. The origin of this receptor is a human donor with acute or convalescent COVID-19. The donor label of this sample is uncertain. This chain's CDR3 is CASSSRTGRPYNSPLHF. As DNA, the CDR3 is TGTGCCAGCAGTTCCCGGACAGGTCGCCCCTATAATTCACCCCTCCACTTT.